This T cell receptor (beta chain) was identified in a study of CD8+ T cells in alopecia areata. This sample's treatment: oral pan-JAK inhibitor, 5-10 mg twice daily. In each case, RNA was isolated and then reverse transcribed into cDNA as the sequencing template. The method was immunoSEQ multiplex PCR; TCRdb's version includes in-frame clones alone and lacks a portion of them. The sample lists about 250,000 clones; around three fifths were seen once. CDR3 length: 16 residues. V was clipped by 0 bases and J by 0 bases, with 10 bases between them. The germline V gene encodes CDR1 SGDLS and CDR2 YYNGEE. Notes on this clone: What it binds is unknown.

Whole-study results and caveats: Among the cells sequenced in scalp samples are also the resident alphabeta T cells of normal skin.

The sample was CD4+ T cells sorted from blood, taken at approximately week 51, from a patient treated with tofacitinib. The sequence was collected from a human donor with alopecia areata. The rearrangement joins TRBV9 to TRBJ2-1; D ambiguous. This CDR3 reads CASSVAATLSYNEQFF. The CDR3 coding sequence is TGTGCCAGCAGCGTAGCGGCCACACTCTCCTACAATGAGCAGTTCTTC.